This T cell receptor beta chain was profiled in a study of blood T cell repertoires in COVID-19. About the research overall: In each case, the material was cDNA or gDNA derived from T cells, B-cell-depleted T cells, or PBMCs.

Participants were aged roughly 18 to 89 years from approximately 25 US areas. Recovery among Cohort 3 donors was established by two negative PCRs, clearance, or symptom resolution. Authors' data handling: Estimates of nucleated cell counts were drawn from the amplification of reference gene primers. Method: immunoSEQ multiplex PCR; TCRdb's copy keeps in-frame clones and lacks some. That table gives V, J and clone size, and the DNA gave D and trimming. The sample lists fewer than 600,000 clones; roughly 90% were seen once. This sequence originates from a woman aged 40 to 50 who had recovered from COVID-19. What was sequenced was PBMCs or T cells enriched from blood (not recorded which).

The CDR3 is CASSLDQGSGIGGEQFF. CDR3 in DNA: TGTGCCAGCAGCTTAGATCAAGGTAGCGGGATTGGGGGTGAGCAGTTCTTC. The J gene is TRBJ2-1, the V gene TRBV11-2; 8 nucleotides agree with TRBD2. Trimming cost V 0 bases and J 9 bases; bases outside gene matches: 13. The V gene's germline CDR1 is SGHAT and CDR2 FQNNGV. CDR3 length: 17 residues.